The rows below give T cell receptor beta chains drawn from one sample of a study of T cells in Graves' hyperthyroidism and ophthalmopathy. TCRdb reprocessed the multiplex PCR reads via MiXCR and lists one record per CDR3 protein. This table holds around 610,000 distinct CDR3 sequences, approximately 15% found once. Sequenced: blood. The receptors here all came from a woman aged 40 to 49 with Graves' ophthalmopathy. The CDR3 runs from the conserved cysteine through the conserved F or W. Each record gives: J gene, V gene, clone size, D gene, CDR3 DNA, CDR3 protein. D genes are given only for firm matches. The listing skips clone size in some rows; elsewhere it reads once, few, many or a size class.

TRBJ1-2 TRBV29-1 - - TGCAGCGTTGACGGACTAGGGGTGAACTATGGCTACACCTTC CSVDGLGVNYGYTF
TRBJ1-1 TRBV6-2/TRBV6-3 many - TGTGCCAGCAGGAACAGGGAGCACACTGAAGCTTTCTTT CASRNREHTEAFF
TRBJ2-7 TRBV20-1 few TRBD2 TGCAGTGCTAGAGATTCTGGTGGCGGGAGGTCACCCTACGAGCAGTACTTC CSARDSGGGRSPYEQYF
TRBJ2-5 TRBV5-1 - - TGCGCCAGCAGCTCAGAATCCGGGACATGGGAGACCCAGTACTTC CASSSESGTWETQYF
TRBJ1-5 TRBV20-1 few - TGCAGTGCCCGAAGTCCAGGGTCGGTTCAGCCCCAGCATTTT CSARSPGSVQPQHF
TRBJ1-1 TRBV6-2/TRBV6-3 many TRBD1 TGTGCCAGCAGTTACGGGTTACGTCGGACAGGGGAGAACACTGAAGCTTTCTTT CASSYGLRRTGENTEAFF
TRBJ2-7 TRBV6-2/TRBV6-3 many - TGTGCCAGCACTAAGCGGGACAGGAGCTCCTACGAGCAGTACTTC CASTKRDRSSYEQYF
TRBJ1-2 TRBV6-2/TRBV6-3 - - TGTGCCAGCAGTTACGGGGAGACTGAGACCGCCTATGGCTACACCTTC CASSYGETETAYGYTF
TRBJ2-7 TRBV6-1 many - TGTGCCAGCAGTGACGCCGGACTCTACGAGCAGTACTTC CASSDAGLYEQYF
TRBJ2-2 TRBV29-1 - TRBD1 TGCAGCGTTGAGGGACAGTCAATTAGGAACACCGGGGAGCTGTTTTTT CSVEGQSIRNTGELFF
TRBJ2-5 TRBV7-2 many - TGTGCCAGCAGCCCCCAGAGACAGGAAAAGACCCAGTACTTC CASSPQRQEKTQYF
TRBJ2-7 TRBV19 few - TGTGCCAGTAGTATACAACAGGACTCCTACGAGCAGTACTTC CASSIQQDSYEQYF
TRBJ2-7 TRBV6-2/TRBV6-3 once TRBD1 TGTGCCAGCAGTGACCCCGGGACAGCTGGTGACTACGAGCAGTACTTC CASSDPGTAGDYEQYF
TRBJ1-5 TRBV6-2/TRBV6-3 many - TGTGCCAGCCTTCTGCGGGGCGTCCCGGGGCAGCCCCAGCATTTT CASLLRGVPGQPQHF
TRBJ1-1 TRBV7-9 - - TGTGCCAGCAGCTTAGTTGTGGGCGCGGTCCCTGAAGCTTTCTTT CASSLVVGAVPEAFF
TRBJ2-3 TRBV29-1 - TRBD2 TGCAGCGGGCTCCTAGCGGGAGGGCGAGTGACAGATACGCAGTATTTT CSGLLAGGRVTDTQYF
TRBJ2-5 TRBV11-2 - - TGTGCCAGCAGCCTAGGGGCCACGGTCGGGCCTGGGGAGACCCAGTACTTC CASSLGATVGPGETQYF
TRBJ2-5 TRBV5-6 few - TGTGCCAGCAGCTCCCATAGGCGGAAAGAGACCCAGTACTTC CASSSHRRKETQYF
TRBJ1-6 TRBV12-3/TRBV12-4 - - TGTGCCAGCAGTTTTTTCGCCTCAAGTAGATCACCCCTCCACTTT CASSFFASSRSPLHF
TRBJ2-3 TRBV27 - TRBD2 TGTGCCAGCAGAAAAGCGGGAGCGGGAACAGATACGCAGTATTTT CASRKAGAGTDTQYF
TRBJ2-7 TRBV12-3/TRBV12-4 - - TGTGCCAGCAGTGTATCTTTCAAGAACGAGCAGTACTTC CASSVSFKNEQYF
TRBJ1-2 TRBV28 - TRBD1 TGTGCCAGCAGTGACGGGACAGCCATATTGGGGGGCTACACCTTC CASSDGTAILGGYTF
TRBJ2-7 TRBV27 many - TGTGCCAGCAAGGAGGGAGTAACCTACGAGCAGTACTTC CASKEGVTYEQYF
TRBJ2-7 TRBV27 many - TGTGCCAGCGGGATCGTTTTGCCTCAGTACTTC CASGIVLPQYF
TRBJ2-7 TRBV30 many TRBD1 TGTGCCTGGAGTAGCGGACAGGGGGAGGTCCCGCACTACTTC CAWSSGQGEVPHYF
TRBJ1-2 TRBV28 - - TGTGCCAGCAGCTGGACCGGCTCCACGGAGGGCTACACCTTC CASSWTGSTEGYTF
TRBJ2-5 TRBV2 - - TGTGCCAGCAAGGGGACCGCTCAAGAGACCCAGTACTTC CASKGTAQETQYF
TRBJ2-2 TRBV29-1 - TRBD2 TGCAGCGTTGAAGATAGAGAACTAGCGGGAGAAGACGGGGAGCTGTTTTTT CSVEDRELAGEDGELFF
TRBJ2-7 TRBV20-1 many - TGCAGTGCTAGAGGGGCCTCGGGGTCCTACGAGCAGTACTTC CSARGASGSYEQYF
TRBJ2-4 TRBV5-1 many TRBD2 TGCGCCAGCAGCCCCGGAGGACTAGCCGGAAACATTCAGTACTTC CASSPGGLAGNIQYF
TRBJ2-3 TRBV28 - - TGTGCCAGCAGTTTGCATGATACAGATACGCAGTATTTT CASSLHDTDTQYF
TRBJ2-7 TRBV28 many - TGTGCCACCAACCCGGGAACTCTACGCTACGAGCAGTACTTC CATNPGTLRYEQYF
TRBJ2-7 TRBV19 many - TGTGCCAGTAGTATGGGCAATGCGGGACTCCCCTACGAGCAGTACTTC CASSMGNAGLPYEQYF
TRBJ1-1 TRBV2 many - TGTGCCAGCAGTCGGGATATGAACACTGAAGCTTTCTTT CASSRDMNTEAFF
TRBJ2-5 TRBV6-1 - - TGTGCCAGCAGCCTCCTGGGGGGGGCGGAGACCCAGTACTTC CASSLLGGAETQYF
TRBJ1-6 TRBV7-6 - - TGTGCCAGCAGCTTAGGGGGGTCGAATTCACCCCTCCACTTT CASSLGGSNSPLHF
TRBJ2-5 TRBV6-5 many TRBD2 TGTGCCAGCGTCAGCGGGGGGGAGACCCAGTACTTC CASVSGGETQYF
TRBJ2-1 TRBV2 many TRBD2 TGTGCCAGCAGAAAGACTAGCGGGAGAGGCAATGAGCAGTTCTTC CASRKTSGRGNEQFF
TRBJ1-3 TRBV20-1 many - TGCAGTGCTAGAGCCCCGGCGGCCCTGGGAGGGAGCTCTGGAAACACCATATATTTT CSARAPAALGGSSGNTIYF
TRBJ2-6 TRBV12-3/TRBV12-4 many - TGTGCCAGCAGCCTGAGACAGACCTTGACCTCTGGGGCCAACGTCCTGACTTTC CASSLRQTLTSGANVLTF
TRBJ1-1 TRBV30 many - TGTGCCTGGAGCCTACAGAAGAACACTGAAGCTTTCTTT CAWSLQKNTEAFF
TRBJ2-7 TRBV12-3/TRBV12-4 many TRBD1 TGTGCCAGCAGTTTGGGGGACAGGGGGAACGAGCAGTACTTC CASSLGDRGNEQYF
TRBJ2-7 TRBV6-1 many TRBD1 TGTGCCAGCAGACGGGGACAGGGTTCCTACGAGCAGTACTTC CASRRGQGSYEQYF
TRBJ1-6 TRBV28 many - TGTGCCTCCACGCGAAAGTATAATTCACCCCTCCACTTT CASTRKYNSPLHF
TRBJ1-1 TRBV6-2/TRBV6-3 many - TGTGCCAGCAGTTACTCGATCGGGACTGAAGCTTTCTTT CASSYSIGTEAFF
TRBJ2-7 TRBV6-1 many - TGTGCCAGCAGTGAAGACGAGTCCCCCTACGAGCAGTACTTC CASSEDESPYEQYF